This T cell receptor beta chain was observed in a study of CD8 T cells in Susac syndrome. Negative isolation was applied to CD8+ and CD4+ T cells, and FACS enrichment was applied to TEMRA cells. RNA was extracted with the RNeasy kit, and a quantity of roughly 0.5 to 1 ug was reverse transcribed using random hexamers. Multiplex immunoSEQ PCR targeted 54 Vbeta and 13 Jbeta TCR beta segments. TCRdb called the immunoSEQ multiplex PCR reads again in MiXCR, with one record for every CDR3 protein. Among some 140,000 distinct CDR3 sequences listed, around 86% were seen once. A note on this clonotype: The antigen remains unidentified. As the CDR3 is not closed by the conserved phenylalanine or tryptophan, this likely results from a read error.

Study-wide points: Individuals included in the TCR sequencing and HLA analysis were acknowledged by the study to be relatively few in number.

The CDR3 runs 14 residues. V was trimmed by 2 bases and J by 0 bases, leaving 8 bases between them. Germline CDR1 and CDR2: MDHEN and SYDVKM. The origin of this receptor is a human donor with multiple sclerosis. This chain links TRBV28 with TRBJ2-7; D gene unclear. Sequencing was done on a sample of CD8+ T cells from PBMCs. The CDR3 DNA reads as TGTGCCAGCAGTTTAATCTTAGACTCCTACGAGCAGTACCTC. Translation: CASSLILDSYEQYL.